Sequencing of this T cell receptor (beta chain) was carried out in a study of identical twins (dated by TCRdb to about 2016). Study-level background: TCR alpha and beta repertoires from monozygotic twins, unrelated adults of various ages and cord blood were deep-sequenced to test whether fetal clonotypes persist. To rule out contamination, replicate twin experiments were performed at different times with different library preparation protocols. Summary of the overall study and its limitations: Because the same donors could not be followed over many years, the conclusions depended on cross-sectional statistical analysis. Out-of-frame TCR alpha sequences shared between twins showed an excess of low generation-probability sequences compared with coincidental sharing between unrelated individuals. In monozygotic twins, recombination models systematically underestimated out-of-frame TCR alpha sharing, but the models matched the sharing seen between unrelated individuals. A weaker excess of twin sharing was found in beta out-of-frame sequences because the signal-to-noise ratio was lowered by fewer shared sequences. Invariant T cells such as MAIT and iNKT could partly confound zero-insertion analyses, though diverse VJ usage argued against this for most clonotypes. Fewer insertions were carried by abundant cord blood beta clonotypes, a similar but weaker trend appeared in young adult naive repertoires, and no such trend appeared in memory repertoires.

Only healthy Caucasian donors were included. Including the terminal cysteine and phenylalanine, the CDR3 comprises 15 residues. Solely the CDR3 DNA is kept, with 45 bases framed from the first base. CDR1 and CDR2, looked up from the germline V gene, are MNHEY and SVGAGI. V is cut by 0 bases and J by 2 bases, and the space between the germline ends is 8 bases. This clonotype showed up just a few times. Its binding antigen is unknown. The record has no base qualities; no much larger clone is one base away. Receptors were amplified or captured by 5' RACE. The data were produced on an Illumina HiSeq 2000. A universal primer binding site was introduced by template switching, and a unique molecular identifier was present in the final cDNA, enabling accurate counting of TCR cDNA molecules. Specific primers in the conserved constant-segment region were used to synthesize first-strand cDNA for the TCR alpha and beta chains. To control for contamination, every cDNA library carried two barcodes: a SMART-Mk sample barcode plus Illumina barcodes. Two successive PCR steps introduced TruSeq adapter sequences along with Illumina sample barcodes. The TCR alpha and beta cDNA libraries were sequenced on the Illumina HiSeq platform using custom primers. Per the authors' processing: Raw reads were processed with MiGEC to extract unique molecular identifiers, and MiXCR was used to determine CDR3 positions. For each individual, recombination models were inferred using an EM algorithm with the repgenHMM and IGoR tools. The tcR package in R was used for shared clonotype analysis, with sharing normalized by the product of cloneset sizes. To study raw recombination without the effects of thymic and clonal selection, out-of-frame nonproductive sequences were analyzed. Using fastp trimming at Q25 and MiXCR clonotype assembly, TCRdb reanalyzed the public sequencing data and kept in-frame beta chains. Identical CDR3 proteins give one entry, which carries the most common genes and DNA. The V and J calls here are based on TCRdb, not the publication. The sample yields some 1,600,000 distinct CDR3 sequences; about 32% were counted once. Under 0.35% of the sample belongs to the ten largest clones.

The chain uses TRBV6-5 and TRBJ2-4, and perhaps TRBD2 as D gene, on 6 matching bases. The clonotype was recovered from a newborn girl in good health. Sequencing was done on a sample of cord blood. This receptor carries the CDR3 CASSYSRGSKNIQYF. The nucleotide sequence is TGTGCCAGCAGTTACTCACGGGGGTCCAAAAACATTCAGTACTTC.